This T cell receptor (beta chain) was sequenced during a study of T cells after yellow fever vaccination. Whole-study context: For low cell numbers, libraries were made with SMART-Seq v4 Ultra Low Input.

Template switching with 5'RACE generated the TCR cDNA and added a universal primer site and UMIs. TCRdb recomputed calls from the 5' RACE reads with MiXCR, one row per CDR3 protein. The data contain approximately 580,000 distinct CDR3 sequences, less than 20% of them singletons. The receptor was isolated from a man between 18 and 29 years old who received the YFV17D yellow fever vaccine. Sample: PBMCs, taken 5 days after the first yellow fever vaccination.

CDR3 residues: CASSPPDRVRVNTEAFF. The CDR3 DNA is TGTGCCAGCAGCCCACCGGACAGGGTTAGGGTGAACACTGAAGCTTTCTTT. This chain joins TRBV7-9 and TRBJ1-1, with TRBD1 identical over 8 bases. Germline V gene sequence: CDR1 SEHNR, CDR2 FQNEAQ (reference sequence). Trimming cost V 5 bases and J 0 bases; bases outside gene matches: 11. The CDR3 has 17 residues.